The 3 T cell receptor beta chains reported below all come from one sample, sequenced in a study of T-cell reconstitution after alpha-beta-depleted transplantation in children. A TCRbeta library incorporating unique molecular identifiers was prepared. TCRdb independently ran MiXCR on the PCR reads; one entry per CDR3 protein. The sample consists of around 120,000 distinct CDR3 sequences, 20% to 25% of them appearing once. The sample was PBMCs, mostly from graft donor cells, taken 180 days after TCRalphabeta/CD19-depleted stem cell transplant. These receptors originate from a male patient aged 2 to 10 who had a stem cell transplant for chronic granulomatous disease, so the T cells may come from the graft donor.

The CDR3 nucleotides read TGTGCCAGCAGCCCTAGGACTAGCGGGAGTAAGACCGGGGAGCTGTTTTTT. As protein: CASSPRTSGSKTGELFF. The chain is built from TRBV4-2 and TRBJ2-2; 13 bases agree with TRBD2. Per the germline V gene, CDR1 is LGHNA and CDR2 is YNFKEQ. V was pared by 4 bases and J by 5 bases, with 7 bases of the junction left unmatched. This CDR3 has 17 amino acids.

This clonotype has ten or more counts. The gene calls are TRBV20-1 and TRBJ2-5, with 8 bases that match TRBD1. V trimming: 3 bases; J trimming: 4 bases; junction bases outside the gene matches: 10. The length of the CDR3 is 15 residues. Per the germline V gene, CDR1 is DFQATT and CDR2 is SNEGSKA (reference sequence). The CDR3 DNA reads TGCAGTGCTAGGGGAATAGACAGGGGTGGAGAGACCCAGTACTTC. Its translation: CSARGIDRGGETQYF.

V usage is TRBV27 and J usage is TRBJ2-3; D is unclear. From germline, CDR1 is MNHEY and CDR2 SMNVEV (reference sequence). Trimming took off 5 bases at V and 1 base at J, with 4 bases between the two ends. The CDR3 length is 12 residues. CDR3 in DNA: TGTGCCAGCAGTGCGCGCACAGATACGCAGTATTTT. Its translation: CASSARTDTQYF.